The sequence of this T cell receptor beta chain was determined in a study of tumor-infiltrating lymphocytes in primary liver carcinoma. Background on the study: Subjects consisted of male and female patients aged 30 to 69 years. Among the tumors, stages were T1-T3 N0M0 and sizes about 4 to 10 cm.

Priming with a constant-region primer yielded TCR beta cDNA from around 540 ng total RNA. Slightly modified ARM-PCR served as the procedure for the TCR beta libraries. These libraries came from three rounds of nested multiplex PCR. Primers for the first two PCR rounds were TRBV1-TRBV30 forward primers and a C-beta reverse primer (around 10 cycles per round). TCRdb reanalysed the multiplex PCR reads using MiXCR and keeps one entry per CDR3 protein. There are over 95,000 distinct CDR3 sequences in the sample; over 55% occur only once, and 9.5% lies in the top ten. Germline values: CDR1 SGHAT, CDR2 FQNNGV. This CDR3 spans 16 amino acids. This clonotype was detected only a few times. The germline gene is not matched at one end of the junction; a read error may be the cause. Taking 20-30 mg of unsorted bulk tissue, the authors co-extracted RNA and DNA.

This clonotype originated in an older woman with primary liver carcinoma and hepatitis B virus infection. The sequencing input was liver tumor tissue from sampling region 5. Noted subset: tumor region T5, tumor centre. This chain uses TRBV11-2 with TRBJ2-3, with 7 bases fitting TRBD1. Here the CDR3 DNA reads TGTGCTAGCAGCTTAGCCGGACAGGCGATCACAAATACACAGTATTTT. Its protein product is CASSLAGQAITNTQYF.